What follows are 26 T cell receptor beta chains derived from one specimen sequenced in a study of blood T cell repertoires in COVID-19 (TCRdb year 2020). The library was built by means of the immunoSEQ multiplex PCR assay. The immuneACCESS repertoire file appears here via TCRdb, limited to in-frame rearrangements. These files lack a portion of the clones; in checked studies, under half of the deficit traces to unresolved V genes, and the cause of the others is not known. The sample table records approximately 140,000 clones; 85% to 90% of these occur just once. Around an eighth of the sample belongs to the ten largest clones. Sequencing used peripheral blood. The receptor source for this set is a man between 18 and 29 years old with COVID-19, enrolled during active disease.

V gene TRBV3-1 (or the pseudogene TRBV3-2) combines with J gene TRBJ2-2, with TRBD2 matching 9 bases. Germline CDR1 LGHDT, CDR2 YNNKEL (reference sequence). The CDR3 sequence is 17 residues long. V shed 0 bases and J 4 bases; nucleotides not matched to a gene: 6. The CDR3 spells CASSQDRLAERTGELFF. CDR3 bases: TGTGCCAGCAGCCAAGATCGACTAGCGGAACGCACCGGGGAGCTGTTTTTT.

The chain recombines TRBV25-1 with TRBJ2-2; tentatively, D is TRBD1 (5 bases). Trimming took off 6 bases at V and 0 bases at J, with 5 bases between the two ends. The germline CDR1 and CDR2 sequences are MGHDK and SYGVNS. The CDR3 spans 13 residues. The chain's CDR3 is CASRQANTGELFF. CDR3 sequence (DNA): TGTGCCAGCAGACAGGCGAACACCGGGGAGCTGTTTTTT.

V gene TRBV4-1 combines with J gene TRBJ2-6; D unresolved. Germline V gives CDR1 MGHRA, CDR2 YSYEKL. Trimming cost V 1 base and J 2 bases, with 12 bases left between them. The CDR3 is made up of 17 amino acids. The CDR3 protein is CASSQAPNKPGANVLTF. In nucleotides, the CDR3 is TGCGCCAGCAGCCAAGCACCCAACAAACCTGGGGCCAACGTCCTGACTTTC.

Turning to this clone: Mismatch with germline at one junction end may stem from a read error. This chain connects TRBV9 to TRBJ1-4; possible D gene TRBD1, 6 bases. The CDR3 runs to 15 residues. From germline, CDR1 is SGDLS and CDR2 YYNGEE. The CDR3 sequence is CASSPRRGFNEKLLF. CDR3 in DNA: TGTGCCAGCAGCCCCCGCAGGGGATTTAATGAAAAACTGCTTTTT. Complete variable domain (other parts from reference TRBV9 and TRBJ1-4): DSGVTQTPKHLITATGQRVTLRCSPRSGDLSVYWYQQSLDQGLQFLIQYYNGEERAKGNILERFSAQQFPDLHSELNLSSLELGDSALYFCASSPRRGFNEKLLFGSGTQLSVL.

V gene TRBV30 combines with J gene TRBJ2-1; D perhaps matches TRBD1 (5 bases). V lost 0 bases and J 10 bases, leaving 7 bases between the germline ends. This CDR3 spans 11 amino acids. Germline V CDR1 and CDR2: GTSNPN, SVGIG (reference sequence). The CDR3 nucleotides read TGTGCCTGGAGTGTCCCAGGGGAGCAGTTCTTC. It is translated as CAWSVPGEQFF. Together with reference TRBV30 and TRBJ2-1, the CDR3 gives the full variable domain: SQTIHQWPATLVQPVGSPLSLECTVEGTSNPNLYWYRQAAGRGLQLLFYSVGIGQISSEVPQNLSASRPQDRQFILSSKKLLLSDSGFYLCAWSVPGEQFFGPGTRLTVL.

CDR3 in amino acids: CASSSNRGMSTEAFF. CDR3 in DNA: TGTGCCAGCAGCTCGAACAGGGGAATGAGCACTGAAGCTTTCTTT. The chain recombines TRBV11-2 with TRBJ1-1; 7 bases map to TRBD1. The CDR3 extends over 15 amino acids. J gave up 4 bases and V 4 bases, and 9 bases lay outside the gene matches. Germline V gene data show CDR1 as SGHAT and CDR2 as FQNNGV.

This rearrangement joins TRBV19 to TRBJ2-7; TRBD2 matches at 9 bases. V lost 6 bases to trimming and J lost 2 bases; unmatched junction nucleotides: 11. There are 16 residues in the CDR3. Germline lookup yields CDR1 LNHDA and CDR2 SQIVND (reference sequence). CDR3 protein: CASSPGLAPPTYEQYF. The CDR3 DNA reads TGTGCCAGTAGCCCCGGACTAGCGCCACCCACCTACGAGCAGTACTTC.

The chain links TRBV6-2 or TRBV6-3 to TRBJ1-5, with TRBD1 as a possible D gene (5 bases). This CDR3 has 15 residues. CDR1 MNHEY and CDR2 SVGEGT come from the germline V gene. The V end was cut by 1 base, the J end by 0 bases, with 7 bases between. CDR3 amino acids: CASSYLGVSNQPQHF. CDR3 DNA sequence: TGTGCCAGCAGTTACTTAGGGGTTAGCAATCAGCCCCAGCATTTT.

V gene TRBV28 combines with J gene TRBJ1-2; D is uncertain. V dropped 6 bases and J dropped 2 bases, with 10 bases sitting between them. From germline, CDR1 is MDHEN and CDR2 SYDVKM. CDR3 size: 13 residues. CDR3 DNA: TGTGCCAGCAGGCAACCAAGCAACTATGGCTACACCTTC. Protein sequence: CASRQPSNYGYTF.

The CDR3 protein is CASSLAGEAESSYEQYF. In DNA form, the CDR3 reads TGTGCCAGCAGCTTGGCCGGTGAAGCGGAAAGCTCCTACGAGCAGTACTTC. The chain combines TRBV5-6 with TRBJ2-7; tentative D call: TRBD2 (5 bases). From germline, CDR1 is SGHDT and CDR2 YYEEEE. The CDR3 sequence is 17 residues long. V was trimmed by 0 bases and J by 0 bases, leaving 16 bases between them.

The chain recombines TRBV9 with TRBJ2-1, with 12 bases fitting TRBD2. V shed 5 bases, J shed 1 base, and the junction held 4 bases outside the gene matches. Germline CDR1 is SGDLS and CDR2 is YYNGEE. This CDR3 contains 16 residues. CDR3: CASSLAGGPSYNEQFF. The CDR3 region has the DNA TGTGCCAGCAGTCTAGCGGGAGGGCCTTCCTACAATGAGCAGTTCTTC.

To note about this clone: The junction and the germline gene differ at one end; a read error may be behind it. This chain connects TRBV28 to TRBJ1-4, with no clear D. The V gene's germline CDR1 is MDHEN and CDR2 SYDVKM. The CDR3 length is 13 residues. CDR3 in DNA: TGTGCCAGCAGGAGTACTAATGAGGGAAAACTGCTTTTT. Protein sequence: CASRSTNEGKLLF.

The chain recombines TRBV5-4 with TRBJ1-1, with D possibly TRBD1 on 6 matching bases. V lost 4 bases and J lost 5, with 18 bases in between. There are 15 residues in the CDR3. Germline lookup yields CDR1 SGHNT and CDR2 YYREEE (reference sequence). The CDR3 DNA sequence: TGTGCCAGCAGCGAGCGAGACAGGCGGTGGACTGAAGCTTTCTTT. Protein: CASSERDRRWTEAFF.

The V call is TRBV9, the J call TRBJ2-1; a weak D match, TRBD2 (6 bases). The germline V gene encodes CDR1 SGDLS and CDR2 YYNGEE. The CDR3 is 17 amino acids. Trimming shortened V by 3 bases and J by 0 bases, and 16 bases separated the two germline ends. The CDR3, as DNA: TGTGCCAGCAGCGCTTGGGCGGGACCGAGCTCCTACAATGAGCAGTTCTTC. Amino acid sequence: CASSAWAGPSSYNEQFF.

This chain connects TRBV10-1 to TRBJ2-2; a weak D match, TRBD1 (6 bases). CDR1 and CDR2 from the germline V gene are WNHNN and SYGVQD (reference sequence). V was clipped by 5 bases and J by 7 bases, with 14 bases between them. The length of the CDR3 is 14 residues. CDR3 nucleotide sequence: TGCGCCAGCAGTATCGAACAGGGTGTCGGGGAGCTGTTTTTT. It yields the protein CASSIEQGVGELFF.

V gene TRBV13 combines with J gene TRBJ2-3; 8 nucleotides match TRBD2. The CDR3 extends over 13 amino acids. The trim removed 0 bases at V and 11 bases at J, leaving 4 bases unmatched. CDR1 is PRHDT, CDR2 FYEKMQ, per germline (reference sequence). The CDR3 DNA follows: TGTGCCAGCAGCTTAGGCACTAGCGGAAGGCAGTATTTT. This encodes CASSLGTSGRQYF.

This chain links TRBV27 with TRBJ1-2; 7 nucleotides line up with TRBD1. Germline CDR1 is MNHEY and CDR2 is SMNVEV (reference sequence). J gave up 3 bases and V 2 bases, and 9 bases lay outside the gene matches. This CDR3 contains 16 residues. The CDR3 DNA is TGTGCCAGCAGTTTAAGGGCAGGGGGAGGATACTATGGCTACACCTTC. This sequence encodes CASSLRAGGGYYGYTF.

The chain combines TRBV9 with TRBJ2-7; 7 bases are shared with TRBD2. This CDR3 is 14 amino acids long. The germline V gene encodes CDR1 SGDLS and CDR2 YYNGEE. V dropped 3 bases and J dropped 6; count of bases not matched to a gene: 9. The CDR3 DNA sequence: TGTGCCAGCAGCGACGGGGGGATGGCGGGCGAGCAGTACTTC. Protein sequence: CASSDGGMAGEQYF.

This chain's CDR3 is CASSILEGLGNTIYF. The CDR3 DNA is TGTGCCAGTAGTATCCTCGAAGGACTCGGAAACACCATATATTTT. The chain joins TRBV19 to TRBJ1-3, with D hard to call. V lost 3 bases, J lost 4 bases, and 13 bases lay in between. This CDR3 contains 15 residues. Germline V gene data show CDR1 as LNHDA and CDR2 as SQIVND (reference sequence).

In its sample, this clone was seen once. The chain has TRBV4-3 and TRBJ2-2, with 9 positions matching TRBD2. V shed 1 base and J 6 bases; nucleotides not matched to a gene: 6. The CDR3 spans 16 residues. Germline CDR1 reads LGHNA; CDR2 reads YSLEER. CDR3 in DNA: TGCGCCAGCAGCCAAGGAATAGCGGGAGACCCCGGGGAGCTGTTTTTT. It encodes CASSQGIAGDPGELFF.

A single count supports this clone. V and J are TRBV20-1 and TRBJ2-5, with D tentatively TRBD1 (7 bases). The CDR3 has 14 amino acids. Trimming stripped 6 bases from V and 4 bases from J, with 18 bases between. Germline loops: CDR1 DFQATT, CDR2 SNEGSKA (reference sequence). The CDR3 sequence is CSASSAGGGETQYF. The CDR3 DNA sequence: TGCAGTGCCAGTTCCGCAGGGGGAGGAGAGACCCAGTACTTC.

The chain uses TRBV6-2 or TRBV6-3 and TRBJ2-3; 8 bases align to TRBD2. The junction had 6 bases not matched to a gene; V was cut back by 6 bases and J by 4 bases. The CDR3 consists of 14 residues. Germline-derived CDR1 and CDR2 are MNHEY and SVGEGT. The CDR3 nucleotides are TGTGCCAGCAGCCACCGGGAGGGGCCAGATACGCAGTATTTT. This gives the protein CASSHREGPDTQYF.

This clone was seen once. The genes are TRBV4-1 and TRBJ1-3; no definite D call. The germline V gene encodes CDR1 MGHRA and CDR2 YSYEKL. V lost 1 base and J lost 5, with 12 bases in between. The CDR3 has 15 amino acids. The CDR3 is CASSQGPLSRNTIYF. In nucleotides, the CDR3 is TGCGCCAGCAGCCAAGGCCCCCTTAGCCGAAACACCATATATTTT.

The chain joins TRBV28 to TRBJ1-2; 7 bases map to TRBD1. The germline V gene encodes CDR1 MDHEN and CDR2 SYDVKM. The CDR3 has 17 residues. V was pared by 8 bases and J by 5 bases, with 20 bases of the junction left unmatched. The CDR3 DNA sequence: TGTGCCAGCTCCTCGAAAGGCTGGCAGGGGGGAAGGTATGGCTACACCTTC. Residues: CASSSKGWQGGRYGYTF.

CDR3 sequence reads: CASSLAGGDEKLFF. CDR3 DNA sequence: TGTGCCAGCAGCTTGGCAGGGGGTGATGAAAAACTGTTTTTT. The V call is TRBV5-4, the J call TRBJ1-4, with 7 bases lining up with TRBD1. The germline V gene encodes CDR1 SGHNT and CDR2 YYREEE (reference sequence). Trimming cost V 0 bases and J 6 bases; bases outside gene matches: 2. This CDR3 spans 14 amino acids.

CDR3 coding DNA: TGTGCCAGTACCTACGGGGAGACCCAGTACTTC. It yields the protein CASTYGETQYF. This chain joins TRBV19 and TRBJ2-5; D unresolved. With 7 bases removed from V and 5 bases from J, the gap between germline ends came to 8 bases. The CDR3 totals 11 residues. Germline V gene sequence: CDR1 LNHDA, CDR2 SQIVND (reference sequence). Based on the CDR3 plus reference TRBV19 and TRBJ2-5, the full variable domain is DGGITQSPKYLFRKEGQNVTLSCEQNLNHDAMYWYRQDPGQGLRLIYYSQIVNDFQKGDIAEGYSVSREKKESFPLTVTSAQKNPTAFYLCASTYGETQYFGPGTRLLVL.